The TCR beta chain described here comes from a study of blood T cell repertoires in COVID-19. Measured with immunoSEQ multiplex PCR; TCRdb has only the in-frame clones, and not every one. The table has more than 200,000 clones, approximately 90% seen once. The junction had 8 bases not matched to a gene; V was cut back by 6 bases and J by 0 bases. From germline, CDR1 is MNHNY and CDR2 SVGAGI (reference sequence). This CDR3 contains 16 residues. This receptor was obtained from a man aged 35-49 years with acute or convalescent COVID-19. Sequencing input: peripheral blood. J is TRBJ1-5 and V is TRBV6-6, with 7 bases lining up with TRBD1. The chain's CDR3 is CASRTGQEYSNQPQHF. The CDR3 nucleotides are TGTGCCAGCAGGACAGGACAGGAATATAGCAATCAGCCCCAGCATTTT.